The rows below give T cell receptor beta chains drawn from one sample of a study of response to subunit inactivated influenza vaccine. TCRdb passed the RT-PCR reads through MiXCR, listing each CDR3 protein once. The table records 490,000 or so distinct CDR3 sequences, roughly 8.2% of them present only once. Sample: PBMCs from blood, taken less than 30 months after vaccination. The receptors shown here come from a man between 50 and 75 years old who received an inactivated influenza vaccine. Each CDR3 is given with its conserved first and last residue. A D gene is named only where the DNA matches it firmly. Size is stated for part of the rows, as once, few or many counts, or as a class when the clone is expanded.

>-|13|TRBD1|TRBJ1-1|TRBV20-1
TGCAGCGGGACAGCACCTATGAACACTGAAGCTTTCTTT
CSGTAPMNTEAFF
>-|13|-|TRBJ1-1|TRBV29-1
TGCAGCGTCGCTGCGGACCAGAACACTGAAGCTTTCTTT
CSVAADQNTEAFF
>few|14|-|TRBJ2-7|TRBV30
TGTGCCTACCGACCGCTAGACAGAAGCTACGAGCAGTACTTC
CAYRPLDRSYEQYF
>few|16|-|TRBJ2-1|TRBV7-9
TGTGCCAGCAGCCCGACTGGCGGTAAACCGGGTAATGAGCAGTTCTTC
CASSPTGGKPGNEQFF
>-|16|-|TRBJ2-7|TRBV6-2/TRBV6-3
TGTGCCAGCAGTCCTCCGAGGGGCGCGCACTCCTACGAGCAGTACTTC
CASSPPRGAHSYEQYF
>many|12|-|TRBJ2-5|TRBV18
TGTGCCAGCTCACCGCGTATGGAGACCCAGTACTTC
CASSPRMETQYF
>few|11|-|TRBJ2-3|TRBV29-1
TGCAGCTCGGGCCCCCGGGATACGCAGTATTTT
CSSGPRDTQYF
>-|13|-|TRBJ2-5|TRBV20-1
TGCAGTGCTAGGGACTACTACCAAGAGACCCAGTACTTC
CSARDYYQETQYF
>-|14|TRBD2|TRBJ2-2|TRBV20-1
TGCAGTGCTAGCCCCCCGGGACTAGCGGGAGGGCTGTTTTTT
CSASPPGLAGGLFF
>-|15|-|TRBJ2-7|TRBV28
TGTGCCAGCAGTCCGGACATAGGCAAATCCTACGAGCAGTACTTC
CASSPDIGKSYEQYF
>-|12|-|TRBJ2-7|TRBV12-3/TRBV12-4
TGTGCCAGCGGGAGAGGGACCCACGAGCAGTACTTC
CASGRGTHEQYF
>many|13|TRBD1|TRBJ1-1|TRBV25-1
TGTGCCAGCAGTGCCCGGGACAGGGGGCCACCTTTCTTT
CASSARDRGPPFF
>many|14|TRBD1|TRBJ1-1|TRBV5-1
TGCGCCAGCAACCCGGGACAGGGGTACACTGAAGCTTTCTTT
CASNPGQGYTEAFF
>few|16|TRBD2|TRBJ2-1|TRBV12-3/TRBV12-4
TGTGCCAGCAGTAAACTAGCGGGGGGGTCTTACAATGAGCAGTTCTTC
CASSKLAGGSYNEQFF
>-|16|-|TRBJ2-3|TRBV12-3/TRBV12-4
TGTGCCAGCAGTTTATTTTCTTTGGGGACCGCAGATACGCAGTATTTT
CASSLFSLGTADTQYF
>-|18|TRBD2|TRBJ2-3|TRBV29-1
TGCAGCGTTGACGCCGGGAGGCTAGCGGGAGGGTGGACAGATACGCAGTATTTT
CSVDAGRLAGGWTDTQYF
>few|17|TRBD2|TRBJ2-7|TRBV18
TGTGCCAGCTCCCTATGGAGTAGCGGGAGTCCTCGGGACGAGCAGTACTTC
CASSLWSSGSPRDEQYF
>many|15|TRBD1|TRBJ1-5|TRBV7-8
TGTGCCAGCAGCCCCGACAGGGGCAGCAATCAGCCCCAGCATTTT
CASSPDRGSNQPQHF
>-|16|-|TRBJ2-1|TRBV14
TGTGCCAGCAGCCAATACAGGTTGAGCTCCTACAATGAGCAGTTCTTC
CASSQYRLSSYNEQFF
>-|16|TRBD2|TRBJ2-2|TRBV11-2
TGTGCCAGCAGCTTCCGGGGTGGACTAGACACCGGGGAGCTGTTTTTT
CASSFRGGLDTGELFF
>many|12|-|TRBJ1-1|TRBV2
TGTGCCAGCACCTCCCAGGGAGCTTGGGCTTTCTTT
CASTSQGAWAFF
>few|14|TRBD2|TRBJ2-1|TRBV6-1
TGTGCCACCGGACGAAGCGGGAGGTTTAATGAGCAGTTCTTC
CATGRSGRFNEQFF
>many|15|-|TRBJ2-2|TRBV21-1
TGTGCCAGCAGTCGGGACAGAAAATACACCGGGGAGCTGTTTTTT
CASSRDRKYTGELFF
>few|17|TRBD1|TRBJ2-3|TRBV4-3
TGCGCCAGCAGCCAAAGGACAGGGGTGATGGGCACAGATACGCAGTATTTT
CASSQRTGVMGTDTQYF
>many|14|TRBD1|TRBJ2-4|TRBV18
TGTGCCAGCTCACCCTTGGGACAGAAAAACATTCAGTACTTC
CASSPLGQKNIQYF
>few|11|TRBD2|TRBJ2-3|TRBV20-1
TGCAGTGCTCGGGGGGGAAATACGCAGTATTTT
CSARGGNTQYF
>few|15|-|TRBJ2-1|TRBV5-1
TGCGCCAGCAGCTTGGAAGGGAATCATTACAATGAGCAGTTCTTC
CASSLEGNHYNEQFF
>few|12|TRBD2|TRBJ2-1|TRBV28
TGTGCCAGCGCGGGAGGGCCAAATGAGCAGTTCTTC
CASAGGPNEQFF
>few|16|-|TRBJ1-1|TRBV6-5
TGTGCCAGCAGTTACTCGGCCAGGGCGTACGACACTGAAGCTTTCTTT
CASSYSARAYDTEAFF
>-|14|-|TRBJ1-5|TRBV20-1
TGCAGTGCTAGAGATCTCAGGTTTAATCAGCCCCAGCATTTT
CSARDLRFNQPQHF
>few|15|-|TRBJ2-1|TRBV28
TGTGCCAGCAGTACCCCAGGGGTCGCCTACAATGAGCAGTTCTTC
CASSTPGVAYNEQFF
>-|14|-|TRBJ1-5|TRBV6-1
TGTGCCAGCCTCCCCAGGCCTTACAATCAGCCCCAGCATTTT
CASLPRPYNQPQHF
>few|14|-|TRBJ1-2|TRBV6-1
TGTGCCAGCAGTCGGACCCTCGTCAACTATGGCTACACCTTC
CASSRTLVNYGYTF
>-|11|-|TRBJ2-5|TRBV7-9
TGTGCCAGCAGCCAGGGGACCCTCCAGTACTTC
CASSQGTLQYF
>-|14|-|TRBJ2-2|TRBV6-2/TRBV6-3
TGTGCCAGCAGTAAACAGGGTATCGCCGGGGAGCTGTTTTTT
CASSKQGIAGELFF
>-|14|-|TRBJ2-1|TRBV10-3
TGTGCCATCAGTGGTTGGGACCGTAACAATGAGCAGTTCTTC
CAISGWDRNNEQFF
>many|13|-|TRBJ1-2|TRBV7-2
TGTGCCAGCAGCCCGGACACTAACTATGGCTACACCTTC
CASSPDTNYGYTF
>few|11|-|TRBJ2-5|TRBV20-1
TGCAGTGCTAGGATTAGGGAGACCCAGTACTTC
CSARIRETQYF
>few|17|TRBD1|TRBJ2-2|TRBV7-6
TGTGCCAGCAGCTTAGGGTCGGCAGGGGGCGGATCCGGGGAGCTGTTTTTT
CASSLGSAGGGSGELFF
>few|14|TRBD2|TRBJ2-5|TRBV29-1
TGCAGCGCCGCGACTAGCAGCTCAGCGGAGACCCAGTACTTC
CSAATSSSAETQYF
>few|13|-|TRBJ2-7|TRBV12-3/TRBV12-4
TGTGCCAGCGCTAGGGACGGGGTCTACGAGCAGTACTTC
CASARDGVYEQYF
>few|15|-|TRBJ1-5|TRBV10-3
TGTGCCATCAGTGAGTCGGGGGGGGGCAATCAGCCCCAGCATTTT
CAISESGGGNQPQHF
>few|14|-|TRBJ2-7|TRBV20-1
TGCAGTGTCCGACGGCCAAACCAGGGTGGGGAGCAGTACTTC
CSVRRPNQGGEQYF
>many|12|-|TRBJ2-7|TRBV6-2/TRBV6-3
TGTGCCAGCAGTTCTAACCCCTACGAGCAGTACTTC
CASSSNPYEQYF
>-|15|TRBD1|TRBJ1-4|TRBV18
TGTGCCAGCTCACCACGGACAGGGCTTAATGAAAAACTGTTTTTT
CASSPRTGLNEKLFF
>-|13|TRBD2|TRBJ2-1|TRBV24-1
TGTGCCACCAATTCGGGAGGCATCAATGAGCAGTTCTTC
CATNSGGINEQFF
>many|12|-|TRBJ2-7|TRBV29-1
TGCAGCGCGGCGGTCGGCCCCTACGAGCAGTACTTC
CSAAVGPYEQYF
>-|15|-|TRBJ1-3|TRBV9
TGTGCCAGCAGCGCCCTGCGCGGCTCTGGAAACACCATATATTTT
CASSALRGSGNTIYF
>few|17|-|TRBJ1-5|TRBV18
TGTGCCAGCTCACCAACAGGGAATCGATATAGCAATCAGCCCCAGCATTTT
CASSPTGNRYSNQPQHF
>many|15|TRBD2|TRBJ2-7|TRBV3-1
TGTGCCAGCAGCCTCGGACTAGCGGGAGTCTACGAGCAGTACTTC
CASSLGLAGVYEQYF
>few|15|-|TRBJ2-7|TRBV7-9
TGTGCCAGCAGCAGGACACAAATGGTGGGATACGAGCAGTACTTC
CASSRTQMVGYEQYF